A selection of T cell receptor beta chains follows, all from one sample in a study of cytomegalovirus exposure and HLA in healthy donors. Sequencing used immunoSEQ multiplex PCR; TCRdb keeps in-frame clones, though not all of them. Of 130,000 or so clones in the sample, roughly three quarters were seen once. The sequenced sample consisted of PBMCs. All receptors come from a woman between 55 and 75 years old in good health and CMV-seronegative. Both conserved end residues are part of each CDR3. Each record gives: D gene, J gene, clone size, V gene, CDR3 protein, CDR3 DNA. The D gene is left open where the match is weak. Only part of the rows carry a size: once, few, many, or a class if the clone is expanded.

>TRBD1|TRBJ2-7|-|TRBV6-5
CASRSGTGKEQYF
TGTGCCAGCAGATCCGGGACAGGGAAAGAGCAGTACTTC
>TRBD2|TRBJ2-1|-|TRBV7-9
CASSLILAGVGEQFF
TGTGCCAGCAGCTTAATTTTAGCGGGAGTGGGTGAGCAGTTCTTC
>TRBD1|TRBJ2-7|-|TRBV27
CASSSGTGLLYEQYF
TGTGCCAGCAGTTCCGGGACAGGACTCCTCTACGAGCAGTACTTC
>TRBD2|TRBJ2-7|-|TRBV27
CASSPRQSTSGRLGYEQYF
TGTGCCAGCAGTCCCAGACAGAGCACTAGCGGGAGGTTGGGTTACGAGCAGTACTTC
>TRBD1|TRBJ2-7|once|TRBV2
CASSEGTGSYEQYF
TGTGCCAGCAGTGAAGGGACAGGCTCCTACGAGCAGTACTTC
>-|TRBJ2-1|-|TRBV19
CASSTTRTSTKYNEQFF
TGTGCCAGTAGTACAACCAGGACTTCGACTAAATACAATGAGCAGTTCTTC
>-|TRBJ1-5|once|TRBV5-6
CASSSQPGWGEGNQPQHF
TGTGCCAGCAGCTCGCAACCGGGTTGGGGGGAGGGCAATCAGCCCCAGCATTTT
>TRBD1|TRBJ1-2|-|TRBV7-3
CASSPTHRGANYGYTF
TGTGCCAGCAGCCCCACACACAGGGGCGCTAACTATGGCTACACCTTC
>TRBD2|TRBJ2-3|-|TRBV18
CASSPGLAGGNTQYF
TGTGCCAGCTCACCCGGACTAGCGGGGGGAAATACGCAGTATTTT
>-|TRBJ1-3|-|TRBV11-2
CASSSRFQTASSGNTIYF
TGTGCCAGCAGCTCCCGCTTTCAGACTGCGAGCTCTGGAAACACCATATATTTT
>TRBD2|TRBJ2-4|-|TRBV19
CASSIGGGLAGGPKNIQYF
TGTGCCAGTAGTATCGGAGGGGGACTAGCGGGGGGCCCCAAAAACATTCAGTACTTC
>-|TRBJ2-3|-|TRBV5-1
CASNPSAGTDTQYF
TGCGCCAGCAATCCCTCGGCGGGCACAGATACGCAGTATTTT
>-|TRBJ2-7|few|TRBV6-6
CASSPFTGKSAYEQYF
TGTGCCAGCAGTCCGTTCACAGGGAAGTCCGCCTACGAGCAGTACTTC
>-|TRBJ1-5|-|TRBV18
CASSPRTDREPQHF
TGTGCCAGCTCACCTAGAACGGACAGAGAGCCCCAGCATTTT
>-|TRBJ2-3|-|TRBV19
CASSLTSTDTQYF
TGTGCCAGTAGTTTAACTAGCACAGATACGCAGTATTTT
>TRBD1|TRBJ1-2|-|TRBV6-1
CASSPDRVVGYTF
TGTGCCAGCAGTCCTGACAGGGTGGTCGGCTACACCTTC
>-|TRBJ1-2|-|TRBV7-2
CASSPAGYGYTF
TGTGCCAGCAGCCCCGCGGGCTATGGCTACACCTTC
>-|TRBJ2-3|-|TRBV5-4
CASSPERVTDTQYF
TGTGCCAGCAGCCCAGAGCGGGTTACAGATACGCAGTATTTT
>TRBD2|TRBJ2-2|-|TRBV19
CASSIVGARTSGGTGELFF
TGTGCCAGTAGTATAGTGGGGGCCCGGACTAGCGGGGGAACCGGGGAGCTGTTTTTT
>-|TRBJ1-4|-|TRBV30
CAWSSQAGPSYVEKLFF
TGTGCCTGGAGTTCCCAAGCGGGACCGTCCTATGTGGAAAAACTGTTTTTT
>TRBD1|TRBJ1-5|-|TRBV19
CASSTGTGADQPQHF
TGTGCCAGTAGTACCGGGACAGGCGCCGATCAGCCCCAGCATTTT
>-|TRBJ2-1|-|TRBV6-5
CASSYEVGSEQFF
TGTGCCAGCAGTTACGAGGTAGGGAGTGAGCAGTTCTTC
>-|TRBJ1-5|-|TRBV6-1
CASSEYLSTNQPQHF
TGTGCCAGCAGTGAATATTTGAGCACCAATCAGCCCCAGCATTTT
>-|TRBJ1-3|-|TRBV5-1
CASSPAGSSGNTIYF
TGCGCCAGCAGCCCGGCGGGCTCCTCTGGAAACACCATATATTTT
>-|TRBJ1-2|-|TRBV27
CAIRTAHGYTF
TGTGCCATCAGGACAGCCCATGGCTACACCTTC
>-|TRBJ2-2|-|TRBV4-1
CASSQVFRGSSGTNTGELFF
TGCGCCAGCAGCCAAGTCTTTCGGGGGAGTTCGGGGACGAACACCGGGGAGCTGTTTTTT
>-|TRBJ1-5|-|TRBV6-6
CASSYGRASNQPQHF
TGTGCCAGCAGTTACGGCAGGGCAAGCAATCAGCCCCAGCATTTT
>-|TRBJ1-1|-|TRBV5-1
CASSLAPSLDRNTEAFF
TGCGCCAGCAGCTTGGCGCCGTCTCTCGACAGGAACACTGAAGCTTTCTTT
>TRBD1|TRBJ1-2|-|TRBV29-1
CSVEDWGQGEGHYGYTF
TGCAGCGTTGAAGATTGGGGACAGGGGGAAGGGCACTATGGCTACACCTTC
>-|TRBJ2-7|-|TRBV18
CASSPSSLSYEQYF
TGTGCCAGCTCACCTAGCTCCCTCTCCTACGAGCAGTACTTC
>TRBD1|TRBJ1-4|few|TRBV14
CASSQDLGQANEKLFF
TGTGCCAGCAGCCAAGACTTGGGACAGGCGAATGAAAAACTGTTTTTT
>-|TRBJ1-1|few|TRBV7-9
CASSNRGSITEAFF
TGTGCCAGCAGCAATCGGGGAAGTATAACTGAAGCTTTCTTT
>-|TRBJ2-7|-|TRBV5-1
CASSLGLRTETYEQYF
TGCGCCAGCAGCTTGGGGTTAAGGACAGAAACCTACGAGCAGTACTTC
>TRBD1|TRBJ1-2|-|TRBV28
CASRHRDRGGYTF
TGTGCCAGCAGGCACCGGGACAGGGGTGGCTACACCTTC
>TRBD1|TRBJ1-1|-|TRBV10-3
CAISDQGQALEAFF
TGTGCCATCAGTGACCAAGGACAGGCCCTAGAAGCTTTCTTT